This record concerns one T cell receptor (beta chain) sequence. Sequencing used immunoSEQ multiplex PCR; TCRdb keeps in-frame clones, though not all of them. This sample carries hundreds of thousands of clones, around 85% of them seen once, and the ten largest clones take over 15%. This entry belongs to a study of blood T cell repertoires in COVID-19. Trimming left V 4 bases short and J 1 base short, with 8 bases between. The CDR3 is made up of 13 amino acids. Germline CDR1 is SGHRS and CDR2 is YFSETQ. The rearrangement links TRBV5-1 to TRBJ1-1; D ambiguous. This clonotype was sampled from a middle-aged man who had recovered from COVID-19. Sequencing was carried out using PBMCs or T cells enriched from blood (not recorded which). The CDR3 nucleotides read TGCGCCAGCAGCCTTACACAGAACACTGAAGCTTTCTTT. This encodes CASSLTQNTEAFF.